This TCR beta chain was retrieved from a study of T cells expressing NK-cell markers. The overall study: Obtained from sorted CD3+CD56+NKG2C+, CD3+CD56+NKG2C- and CD3+CD56-NKG2C+ T cells were the TCR beta repertoires.

TCRdb reanalyzed the 5' RACE reads, giving one entry per CDR3 protein sequence and no DNA. In total, the table holds about 120,000 distinct CDR3 sequences. The receptor was derived from a woman aged 18 to 75 in good health. The sequencing input was blood T cells: a sorted CD56 or NKG2C T cell subset, CD4+ or CD8+ T cells, or bulk PBMC T cells (not recorded which).

The chain's CDR3 is CASRTQEATDTQYF. The chain employs TRBV27 and TRBJ2-3; without DNA, the TCRdb call of TRBD1 cannot be checked. The germline gives CDR1 MNHEY, CDR2 SMNVEV (reference sequence). The CDR3 runs to 14 residues.